What follows are 5 T cell receptor beta chains derived from one specimen sequenced in a study of cytomegalovirus exposure and HLA in healthy donors. PCR primers comprised 60 Vbeta and 13 Jbeta primers. Clones were read by immunoSEQ multiplex PCR, and TCRdb kept only the in-frame ones, dropping some. The data contain around 150,000 clones, 70% to 85% of them seen just once; the ten biggest clones take up approximately 2.3%. Sequenced sample: PBMCs. These receptors all stem from a man aged 50 to 59 in good health and CMV-seropositive.

This clone was picked up one time. This chain joins TRBV6-5 and TRBJ2-1, with 8 nucleotides matching TRBD2. The CDR3 covers 15 residues. Germline V gene data show CDR1 as MNHEY and CDR2 as SVGAGI. J was trimmed by 0 bases and V by 6 bases; bases with no gene match: 4. The CDR3 nucleotides read TGTGCCAGCAGCCTGAGCGGGGGCTCCTACAATGAGCAGTTCTTC. The encoded protein is CASSLSGGSYNEQFF.

The V call is TRBV5-1, the J call TRBJ1-1; 8 positions match TRBD1. Trimming at V came to 3 bases and at J to 7 bases, leaving 5 bases not matched to a gene. The CDR3 runs 13 residues. Germline V CDR1 and CDR2: SGHRS, YFSETQ. The DNA for the CDR3 is TGCGCCAGCAGCTCAGGACAGGGTAATGAAGCTTTCTTT. It yields the protein CASSSGQGNEAFF.

This chain links TRBV5-6 with TRBJ2-7; D is possibly TRBD1 (5 bases). This CDR3 is 11 amino acids long. Germline V lookup: CDR1 SGHDT, CDR2 YYEEEE. V lost 4 bases to trimming and J lost 6 bases, with 8 bases between them. The DNA of the CDR3 is TGTGCCAGCAGCGCTAGGGGCGAGCAGTACTTC. It codes for CASSARGEQYF.

The DNA of the CDR3 is TGTGCCAGCAGTGAGGTGAGTTGGAACACTGAAGCTTTCTTT. It codes for CASSEVSWNTEAFF. The chain links TRBV6-1 to TRBJ1-1; D is unclear. Trimming took 3 bases from V and 1 from J, leaving 9 bases between them. The V gene's germline CDR1 is MNHNS and CDR2 SASEGT. The CDR3 length is 14 residues.

The rearrangement joins TRBV7-9 to TRBJ2-5, with 7 bases aligning to TRBD2. The germline V gene has CDR1 SEHNR and CDR2 FQNEAQ (reference sequence). CDR3 length equals 14 residues. The V segment lost 8 bases and the J segment 4 bases; nucleotides outside the gene matches: 10. As DNA, the CDR3 is TGTGCCAGCGCTGAGGGCGGGGGTCTAGAGACCCAGTACTTC. It yields the protein CASAEGGGLETQYF.